These T cell receptor beta chains were read from a single sample in a study of response to subunit inactivated influenza vaccine. Each CDR3 protein is one row after TCRdb ran MiXCR on the RT-PCR reads. This sample yields some 500,000 distinct CDR3 sequences, of which under 15% are seen a single time; about an eighth belongs to the top ten. Source: PBMCs from blood, taken roughly 45 days after vaccination. The receptors shown here come from a man aged 45-65 years who received an inactivated influenza vaccine. Each CDR3 is given with its conserved first and last residue. Fields, in order: D gene, J gene, clone size, V gene, CDR3 DNA, CDR3 protein. D genes are given only for firm matches. Clone size is stated in some rows and not others, as once, few, many or a class when expanded.

d_gene: .; j_gene: TRBJ2-1; abundance: few; v_gene: TRBV20-1; CDR3nt: TGCAGTGCTAGAGATCCTAGCCCTAAACCCAACAATGAGCAGTTCTTC; CDR3aa: CSARDPSPKPNNEQFF
d_gene: .; j_gene: TRBJ1-5; abundance: few; v_gene: TRBV12-3/TRBV12-4; CDR3nt: TGTGCCAGCAGTTTCGACGGCTACAATCAGCCCCAGCATTTT; CDR3aa: CASSFDGYNQPQHF
d_gene: .; j_gene: TRBJ1-1; abundance: few; v_gene: TRBV6-2/TRBV6-3; CDR3nt: TGTGCCAGCCTTGGACAGACCAACACTGAAGCTTTCTTT; CDR3aa: CASLGQTNTEAFF
d_gene: .; j_gene: TRBJ2-1; abundance: few; v_gene: TRBV6-2/TRBV6-3; CDR3nt: TGTGCCAGCAGTCAAATAGGATCAGGGGTTTCCTACAATGAGCAGTTCTTC; CDR3aa: CASSQIGSGVSYNEQFF
d_gene: TRBD1; j_gene: TRBJ2-5; abundance: few; v_gene: TRBV10-3; CDR3nt: TGTGCCACCGGACAGGGGTATCAAGAGACCCAGTACTTC; CDR3aa: CATGQGYQETQYF
d_gene: TRBD2; j_gene: TRBJ2-7; abundance: few; v_gene: TRBV11-2; CDR3nt: TGTGCCAGCACCCGCGGGGTGGGTAGCGGGAGCTACGAGCAGTACTTC; CDR3aa: CASTRGVGSGSYEQYF
d_gene: .; j_gene: TRBJ2-6; abundance: .; v_gene: TRBV7-8; CDR3nt: TGTGCCAGCAGCTCTAGTCTTTCTGGGGCCAACGTCCTGACTTTC; CDR3aa: CASSSSLSGANVLTF
d_gene: .; j_gene: TRBJ2-7; abundance: few; v_gene: TRBV5-1; CDR3nt: TGCGCCAGCAGCTGGGGGGACAGATCCTACGAGCAGTACTTC; CDR3aa: CASSWGDRSYEQYF
d_gene: TRBD2; j_gene: TRBJ2-6; abundance: .; v_gene: TRBV29-1; CDR3nt: TGCAGCGTGGGGGGACTAGCGGGAGTCGGTGGGGCCAACGTCCTGACTTTC; CDR3aa: CSVGGLAGVGGANVLTF
d_gene: TRBD1; j_gene: TRBJ2-7; abundance: .; v_gene: TRBV4-3; CDR3nt: TGCGCCAGCAGCCAAGAAAGGCGGACAGGGGGCGTCTACGAGCAGTACTTC; CDR3aa: CASSQERRTGGVYEQYF
d_gene: TRBD2; j_gene: TRBJ2-1; abundance: few; v_gene: TRBV7-8; CDR3nt: TGTGCCAGCAGCCAACTAGCGGGGGGACTCAATGAGCAGTTCTTC; CDR3aa: CASSQLAGGLNEQFF
d_gene: TRBD1; j_gene: TRBJ2-3; abundance: few; v_gene: TRBV6-4; CDR3nt: TGTGCCAGCAGTGACTCGATCAGGGGGAAAAGCACAGATACGCAGTATTTT; CDR3aa: CASSDSIRGKSTDTQYF
d_gene: TRBD1; j_gene: TRBJ2-5; abundance: few; v_gene: TRBV7-2; CDR3nt: TGTGCCAGCAGCTCTACAGGGGGTACCCAGTACTTC; CDR3aa: CASSSTGGTQYF
d_gene: .; j_gene: TRBJ1-1; abundance: many; v_gene: TRBV7-2; CDR3nt: TGTGCCAGCAGCGACCCTCAGGTTCCCTCGAACACTGAAGCTTTCTTT; CDR3aa: CASSDPQVPSNTEAFF
d_gene: .; j_gene: TRBJ2-5; abundance: .; v_gene: TRBV28; CDR3nt: TGTGCCAGCAGTTTACGGCAGGCACAAGAGACCCAGTACTTC; CDR3aa: CASSLRQAQETQYF
d_gene: .; j_gene: TRBJ2-7; abundance: .; v_gene: TRBV28; CDR3nt: TGTGCCAGCAGTTTATATAGAAACGAGCAGTACTTC; CDR3aa: CASSLYRNEQYF
d_gene: .; j_gene: TRBJ1-2; abundance: few; v_gene: TRBV5-8; CDR3nt: TGTGCCAGCAGCTTGTATACTAACTATGGCTACACCTTC; CDR3aa: CASSLYTNYGYTF
d_gene: .; j_gene: TRBJ2-5; abundance: few; v_gene: TRBV4-2; CDR3nt: TGTGCCAGCAGCCAAAACTGGGGGGTCGAGACCCAGTACTTC; CDR3aa: CASSQNWGVETQYF
d_gene: .; j_gene: TRBJ2-7; abundance: .; v_gene: TRBV28; CDR3nt: TGTGCCAGCAGCGGCTTAGCGCTTTCCTACGAGCAGTACTTC; CDR3aa: CASSGLALSYEQYF
d_gene: .; j_gene: TRBJ2-7; abundance: few; v_gene: TRBV4-3; CDR3nt: TGCGCCAGCAGCCGAGCTAGGGACTCCTACTCCTACGAGCAGTACTTC; CDR3aa: CASSRARDSYSYEQYF
d_gene: TRBD1; j_gene: TRBJ1-6; abundance: .; v_gene: TRBV9; CDR3nt: TGTGCCAGCAGCTCGGGACAGGGGGCAGGGAATTCACCCCTCCACTTT; CDR3aa: CASSSGQGAGNSPLHF
d_gene: TRBD2; j_gene: TRBJ2-3; abundance: .; v_gene: TRBV7-2; CDR3nt: TGTGCCAGCAGCTCCATCGGGGGGATGCACACAGATACGCAGTATTTT; CDR3aa: CASSSIGGMHTDTQYF
d_gene: TRBD2; j_gene: TRBJ2-4; abundance: .; v_gene: TRBV11-2; CDR3nt: TGTGCCAGCAGCCCGCAACCGGGAGGAGCCAAAAACATTCAGTACTTC; CDR3aa: CASSPQPGGAKNIQYF
d_gene: .; j_gene: TRBJ2-7; abundance: .; v_gene: TRBV20-1; CDR3nt: TGCAGTGCCTCCGACTACTACGAGCAGTACTTC; CDR3aa: CSASDYYEQYF
d_gene: TRBD2; j_gene: TRBJ2-3; abundance: .; v_gene: TRBV20-1; CDR3nt: TGCAGTGCTACTCCACGAACCCCGGGACTAGCGGGGGGGCCCGGGTTAGATACGCAGTATTTT; CDR3aa: CSATPRTPGLAGGPGLDTQYF
d_gene: .; j_gene: TRBJ2-3; abundance: .; v_gene: TRBV20-1; CDR3nt: TGCAGTGCTAATCGCGGCCGGAGCACAGATACGCAGTATTTT; CDR3aa: CSANRGRSTDTQYF
d_gene: .; j_gene: TRBJ2-3; abundance: few; v_gene: TRBV5-4; CDR3nt: TGTGCCAGCAGCGCGGGCTTGGGGGGTTCAGGGAGCTCCACAGATACGCAGTATTTT; CDR3aa: CASSAGLGGSGSSTDTQYF
d_gene: TRBD2; j_gene: TRBJ2-1; abundance: .; v_gene: TRBV20-1; CDR3nt: TGCAGTGCTAGAGGGGGTAGCGGGGGGGAATACAATGAGCAGTTCTTC; CDR3aa: CSARGGSGGEYNEQFF
d_gene: TRBD2; j_gene: TRBJ2-3; abundance: .; v_gene: TRBV7-2; CDR3nt: TGTGCCAGCAGCCCCCAAGCGGGAGGGGGGGGTACGCAGTATTTT; CDR3aa: CASSPQAGGGGTQYF
d_gene: .; j_gene: TRBJ1-2; abundance: .; v_gene: TRBV20-1; CDR3nt: TGCAGTGCCTCCGACGGGGGGTTCTATGGCTACACCTTC; CDR3aa: CSASDGGFYGYTF
d_gene: .; j_gene: TRBJ2-7; abundance: few; v_gene: TRBV29-1; CDR3nt: TGCAGCGTCCTAGACAGAACCCGGAACTACGAGCAGTACTTC; CDR3aa: CSVLDRTRNYEQYF
d_gene: TRBD1; j_gene: TRBJ2-6; abundance: .; v_gene: TRBV9; CDR3nt: TGTGCCAGCAGCAAAGGACAGGGGCGTAGCTCTGGGGCCAACGTCCTGACTTTC; CDR3aa: CASSKGQGRSSGANVLTF
d_gene: .; j_gene: TRBJ1-4; abundance: few; v_gene: TRBV20-1; CDR3nt: TGCAGTGCTAGAAAGTCGGCTAATGAAAAACTGTTTTTT; CDR3aa: CSARKSANEKLFF
d_gene: .; j_gene: TRBJ1-1; abundance: .; v_gene: TRBV12-3/TRBV12-4; CDR3nt: TGTGCCAGCAGTTATAGTCAAGAAGCTTTCTTT; CDR3aa: CASSYSQEAFF
d_gene: .; j_gene: TRBJ1-1; abundance: .; v_gene: TRBV20-1; CDR3nt: TGCAGTGCTAGGATGGGACACGCGAACACTGAAGCTTTCTTT; CDR3aa: CSARMGHANTEAFF
d_gene: .; j_gene: TRBJ2-1; abundance: .; v_gene: TRBV7-2; CDR3nt: TGTGCCAGCAGCTCCGGGCCACAGAGCTCCTACAATGAGCAGTTCTTC; CDR3aa: CASSSGPQSSYNEQFF
d_gene: .; j_gene: TRBJ1-6; abundance: .; v_gene: TRBV12-3/TRBV12-4; CDR3nt: TGTGCCAGCAGGCCGGACAGTTATAATTCACCCCTCCACTTT; CDR3aa: CASRPDSYNSPLHF
d_gene: .; j_gene: TRBJ1-6; abundance: .; v_gene: TRBV10-3; CDR3nt: TGTGCCATCAGTGAAGCGCAGGGGAATAATTCACCCCTCCACTTT; CDR3aa: CAISEAQGNNSPLHF
d_gene: TRBD1; j_gene: TRBJ2-1; abundance: .; v_gene: TRBV11-3; CDR3nt: TGTGCCAGCAGCGACACAGGGGGCCGCTACAATGAGCAGTTCTTC; CDR3aa: CASSDTGGRYNEQFF
d_gene: TRBD2; j_gene: TRBJ2-1; abundance: few; v_gene: TRBV5-1; CDR3nt: TGCGCCAGCAGCTTGGCTCTAGCGGCCTACAATGAGCAGTTCTTC; CDR3aa: CASSLALAAYNEQFF
d_gene: .; j_gene: TRBJ2-7; abundance: few; v_gene: TRBV5-1; CDR3nt: TGCGCCAGCAGCTTGATATCGGTCAACTACGAGCAGTACTTC; CDR3aa: CASSLISVNYEQYF
d_gene: .; j_gene: TRBJ2-7; abundance: many; v_gene: TRBV10-3; CDR3nt: TGTGCCATCAGTTGGGCGGCTGCCTACGAGCAGTACTTC; CDR3aa: CAISWAAAYEQYF
d_gene: TRBD2; j_gene: TRBJ2-1; abundance: few; v_gene: TRBV6-5; CDR3nt: TGTGCCAGCAGGTCTAGCGGGAGCTCCTACAATGAGCAGTTCTTC; CDR3aa: CASRSSGSSYNEQFF
d_gene: .; j_gene: TRBJ1-1; abundance: .; v_gene: TRBV7-2; CDR3nt: TGTGCCAGCACCTACACAGGGATTAAGACTGAAGCTTTCTTT; CDR3aa: CASTYTGIKTEAFF